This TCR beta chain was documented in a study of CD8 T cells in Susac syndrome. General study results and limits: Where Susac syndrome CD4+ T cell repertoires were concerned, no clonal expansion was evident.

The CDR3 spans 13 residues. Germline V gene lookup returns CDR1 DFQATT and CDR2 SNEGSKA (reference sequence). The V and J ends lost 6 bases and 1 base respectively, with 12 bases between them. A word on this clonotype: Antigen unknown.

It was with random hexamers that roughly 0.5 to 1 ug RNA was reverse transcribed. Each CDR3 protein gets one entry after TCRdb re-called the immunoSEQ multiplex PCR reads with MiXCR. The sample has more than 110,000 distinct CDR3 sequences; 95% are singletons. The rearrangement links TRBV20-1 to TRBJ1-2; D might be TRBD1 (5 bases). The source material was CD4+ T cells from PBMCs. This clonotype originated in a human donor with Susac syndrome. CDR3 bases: TGCAGTGCCACGCCCCAGGGTAACTATGGCTACACCTTC. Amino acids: CSATPQGNYGYTF.